This entry lists 6 T cell receptor beta chains sequenced from one sample in a study of monozygotic twins with inflammatory bowel disease. TCRdb derives one entry per CDR3 protein from the 5' RACE reads, leaving out DNA. The table lists some 130,000 distinct CDR3 sequences. Material: blood. The receptors here all came from a human donor with ulcerative colitis or Crohn's disease, or a healthy co-twin of an affected twin (not recorded which).

The V and J genes are TRBV30 and TRBJ2-7; the TCRdb call, TRBD2, lacks DNA for checking. The germline gives CDR1 GTSNPN, CDR2 SVGIG (reference sequence). This CDR3 region has 13 residues. CDR3: CACLAGSPYEQYF.

CDR3 sequence: CASSPSVGGTEAFF. V usage is TRBV19 and J usage is TRBJ1-1; the D gene TCRdb calls, TRBD1, cannot be checked with no DNA. The CDR3 consists of 14 residues. Germline CDR1 is LNHDA and CDR2 is SQIVND (reference sequence).

The V call is TRBV27, the J call TRBJ1-5. In germline, CDR1 is MNHEY, CDR2 SMNVEV (reference sequence). This CDR3 spans 14 amino acids. The CDR3 here is CASSFGRGEQPQHF.

V gene TRBV28 combines with J gene TRBJ2-4; TCRdb selects TRBD1, and the lack of DNA leaves this call unchecked. Germline V gene data show CDR1 as MDHEN and CDR2 as SYDVKM. The CDR3 is 15 residues long. The CDR3 reads CASNHQGWAKNIQYF.

This chain's CDR3 is CSARGPESNEQFF. The rearrangement uses TRBV20-1 and TRBJ2-1. The CDR3 consists of 13 residues. Germline V CDR1 and CDR2: DFQATT, SNEGSKA (reference sequence).

This chain joins TRBV6-1 and TRBJ2-5; TCRdb reports TRBD2, a call that lacks DNA to check it against. The CDR3 totals 15 residues. CDR1 and CDR2 from the germline V gene are MNHNS and SASEGT. This CDR3 reads CASSGGLAIGETQYF.